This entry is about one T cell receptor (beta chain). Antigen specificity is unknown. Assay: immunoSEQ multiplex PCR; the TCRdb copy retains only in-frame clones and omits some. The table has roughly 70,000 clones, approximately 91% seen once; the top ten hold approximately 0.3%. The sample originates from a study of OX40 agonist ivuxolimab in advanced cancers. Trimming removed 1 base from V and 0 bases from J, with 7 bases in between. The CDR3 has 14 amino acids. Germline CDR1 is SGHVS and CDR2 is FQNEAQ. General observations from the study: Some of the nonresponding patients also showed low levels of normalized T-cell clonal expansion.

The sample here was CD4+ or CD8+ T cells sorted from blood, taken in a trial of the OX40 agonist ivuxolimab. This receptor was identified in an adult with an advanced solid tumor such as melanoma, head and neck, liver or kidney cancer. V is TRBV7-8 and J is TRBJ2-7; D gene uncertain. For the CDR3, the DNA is TGTGCCAGCAGCTTAGATTGGAGCTCCTACGAGCAGTACTTC. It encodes CASSLDWSSYEQYF.